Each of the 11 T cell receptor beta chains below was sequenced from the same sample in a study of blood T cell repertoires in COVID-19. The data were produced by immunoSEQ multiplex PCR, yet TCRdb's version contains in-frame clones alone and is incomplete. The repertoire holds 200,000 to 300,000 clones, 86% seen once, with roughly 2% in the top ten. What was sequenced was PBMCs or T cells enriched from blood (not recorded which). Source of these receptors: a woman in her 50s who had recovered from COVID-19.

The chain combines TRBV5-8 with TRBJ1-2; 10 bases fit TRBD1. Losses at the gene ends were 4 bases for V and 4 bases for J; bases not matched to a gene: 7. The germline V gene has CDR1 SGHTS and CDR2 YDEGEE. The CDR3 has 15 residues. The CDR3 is CASSRYGTGVYGYTF. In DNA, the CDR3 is TGTGCCAGCAGCCGCTATGGGACAGGGGTCTATGGCTACACCTTC.

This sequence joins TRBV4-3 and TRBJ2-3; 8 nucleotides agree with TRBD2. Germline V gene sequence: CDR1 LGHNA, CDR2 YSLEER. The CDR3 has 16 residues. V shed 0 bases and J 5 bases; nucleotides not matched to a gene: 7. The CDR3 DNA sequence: TGCGCCAGCAGCCAAGAAACCGGGAGGGCAGGAGATACGCAGTATTTT. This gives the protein CASSQETGRAGDTQYF.

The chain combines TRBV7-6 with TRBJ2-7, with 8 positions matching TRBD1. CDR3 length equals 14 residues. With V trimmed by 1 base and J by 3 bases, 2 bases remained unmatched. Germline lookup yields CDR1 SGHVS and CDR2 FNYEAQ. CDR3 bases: TGTGCCAGCAGCTTAGGGACAGGGATCTACGAGCAGTACTTC. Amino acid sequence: CASSLGTGIYEQYF.

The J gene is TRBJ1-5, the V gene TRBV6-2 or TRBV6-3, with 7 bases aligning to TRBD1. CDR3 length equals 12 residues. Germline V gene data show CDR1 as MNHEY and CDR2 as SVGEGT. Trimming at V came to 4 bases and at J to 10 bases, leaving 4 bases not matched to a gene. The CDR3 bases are TGTGCCAGCAGTTTCAGACAGGGACCCCAGCATTTT. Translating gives CASSFRQGPQHF.

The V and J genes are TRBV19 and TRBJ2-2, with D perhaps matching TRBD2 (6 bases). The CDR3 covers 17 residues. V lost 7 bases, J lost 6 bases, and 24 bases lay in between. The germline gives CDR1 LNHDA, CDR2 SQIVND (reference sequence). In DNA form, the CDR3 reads TGTGCCAGTAAGGAAGGTAGCGGTGCTCACGGCCCCGGGGAGCTGTTTTTT. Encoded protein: CASKEGSGAHGPGELFF.

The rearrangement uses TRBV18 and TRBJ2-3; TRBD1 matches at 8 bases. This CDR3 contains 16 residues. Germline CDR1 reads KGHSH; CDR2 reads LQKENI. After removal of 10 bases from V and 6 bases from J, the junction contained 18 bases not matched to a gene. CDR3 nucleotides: TGTGCCACCCTGAGCGGGTCAGGGGGCGGCATGGATACGCAGTATTTT. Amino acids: CATLSGSGGGMDTQYF.

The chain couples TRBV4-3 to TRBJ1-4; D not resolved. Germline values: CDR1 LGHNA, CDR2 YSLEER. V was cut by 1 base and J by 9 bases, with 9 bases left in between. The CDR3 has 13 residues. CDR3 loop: CASSQGGGKKLFF. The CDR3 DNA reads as TGCGCCAGCAGCCAAGGTGGCGGTAAAAAACTGTTTTTT.

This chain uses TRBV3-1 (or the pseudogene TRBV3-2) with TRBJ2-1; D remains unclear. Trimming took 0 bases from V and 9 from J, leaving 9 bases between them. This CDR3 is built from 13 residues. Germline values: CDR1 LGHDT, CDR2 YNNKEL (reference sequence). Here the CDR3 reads CASSQEQPGEQFF. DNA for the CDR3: TGTGCCAGCAGCCAAGAACAGCCAGGTGAGCAGTTCTTC.

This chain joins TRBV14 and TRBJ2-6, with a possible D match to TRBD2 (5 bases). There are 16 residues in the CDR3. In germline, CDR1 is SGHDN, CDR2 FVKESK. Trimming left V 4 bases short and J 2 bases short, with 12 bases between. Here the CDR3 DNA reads TGTGCCAGCAGCCGCCAGCCGGAGGCTGGGGCCAACGTCCTGACTTTC. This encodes CASSRQPEAGANVLTF.

The CDR3 is CASSEEQGHIQYF. CDR3 in DNA: TGTGCCAGCAGTGAGGAACAGGGACACATTCAGTACTTC. The J gene is TRBJ2-4, the V gene TRBV2, with D possibly being TRBD1 (6 bases). The V gene's germline CDR1 is SNHLY and CDR2 FYNNEI. The CDR3 has 13 residues. V gave up 3 bases and J gave up 8 bases, with 11 bases separating them. Full variable domain (outside the CDR3, taken from reference TRBV2 and TRBJ2-4): EPEVTQTPSHQVTQMGQEVILRCVPISNHLYFYWYRQILGQKVEFLVSFYNNEISEKSEIFDDQFSVERPDGSNFTLKIRSTKLEDSAMYFCASSEEQGHIQYFGAGTRLSVL.

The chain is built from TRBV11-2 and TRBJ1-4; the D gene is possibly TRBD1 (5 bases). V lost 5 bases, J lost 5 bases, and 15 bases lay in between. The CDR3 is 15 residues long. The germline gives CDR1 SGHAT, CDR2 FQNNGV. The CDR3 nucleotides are TGTGCCAGCAGCGCTACAGGAGGGGAGAATGAAAAACTGTTTTTT. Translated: CASSATGGENEKLFF.